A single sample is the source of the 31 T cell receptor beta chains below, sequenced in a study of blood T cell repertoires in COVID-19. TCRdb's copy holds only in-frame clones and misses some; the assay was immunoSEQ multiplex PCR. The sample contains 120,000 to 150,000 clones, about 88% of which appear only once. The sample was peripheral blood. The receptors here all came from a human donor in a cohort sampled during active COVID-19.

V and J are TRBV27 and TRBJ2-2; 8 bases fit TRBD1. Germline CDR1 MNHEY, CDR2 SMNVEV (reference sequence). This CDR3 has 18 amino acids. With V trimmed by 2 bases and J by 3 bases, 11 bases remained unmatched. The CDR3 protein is CASSLIVGTGVYTGELFF. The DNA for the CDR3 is TGTGCCAGCAGTTTAATTGTGGGGACAGGAGTTTACACCGGGGAGCTGTTTTTT.

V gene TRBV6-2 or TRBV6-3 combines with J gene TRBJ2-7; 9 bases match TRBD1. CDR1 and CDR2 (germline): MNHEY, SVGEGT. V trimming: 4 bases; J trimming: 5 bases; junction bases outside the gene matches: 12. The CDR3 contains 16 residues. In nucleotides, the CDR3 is TGTGCCAGCAGTTGGGAGACGGACAGGGGAGGGGACGAGCAGTACTTC. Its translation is CASSWETDRGGDEQYF.

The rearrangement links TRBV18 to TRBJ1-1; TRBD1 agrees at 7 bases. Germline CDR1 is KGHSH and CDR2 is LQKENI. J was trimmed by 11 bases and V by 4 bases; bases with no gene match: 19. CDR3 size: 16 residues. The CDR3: CASSQNTGEINKGAFF. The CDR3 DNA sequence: TGTGCCAGCTCACAAAACACAGGGGAAATAAATAAGGGGGCTTTCTTT.

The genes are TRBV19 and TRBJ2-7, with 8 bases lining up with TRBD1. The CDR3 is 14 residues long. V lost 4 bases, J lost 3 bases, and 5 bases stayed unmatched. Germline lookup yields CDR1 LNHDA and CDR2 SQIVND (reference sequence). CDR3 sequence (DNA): TGTGCCAGTAGTAAGACTACAGGGGGCTACGAGCAGTACTTC. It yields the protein CASSKTTGGYEQYF.

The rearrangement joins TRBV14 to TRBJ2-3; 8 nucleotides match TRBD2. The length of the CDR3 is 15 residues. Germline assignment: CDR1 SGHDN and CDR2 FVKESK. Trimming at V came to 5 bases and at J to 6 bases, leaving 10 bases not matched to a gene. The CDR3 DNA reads TGTGCCAGCAGCGTCCTTGCGGGAGGTAGGGATACGCAGTATTTT. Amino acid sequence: CASSVLAGGRDTQYF.

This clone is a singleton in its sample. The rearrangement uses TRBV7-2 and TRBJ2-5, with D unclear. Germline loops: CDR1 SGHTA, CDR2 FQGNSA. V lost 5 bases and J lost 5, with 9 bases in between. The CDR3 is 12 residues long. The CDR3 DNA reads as TGTGCCAGCAGCCACAAAATGGAGACCCAGTACTTC. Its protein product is CASSHKMETQYF.

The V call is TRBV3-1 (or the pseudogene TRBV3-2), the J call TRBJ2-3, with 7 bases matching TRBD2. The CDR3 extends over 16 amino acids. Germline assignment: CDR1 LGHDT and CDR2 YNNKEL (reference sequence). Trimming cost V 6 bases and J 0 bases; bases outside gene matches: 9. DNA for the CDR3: TGTGCCAGCAGGGGGACTACTTCTTCTAGCACAGATACGCAGTATTTT. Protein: CASRGTTSSSTDTQYF.

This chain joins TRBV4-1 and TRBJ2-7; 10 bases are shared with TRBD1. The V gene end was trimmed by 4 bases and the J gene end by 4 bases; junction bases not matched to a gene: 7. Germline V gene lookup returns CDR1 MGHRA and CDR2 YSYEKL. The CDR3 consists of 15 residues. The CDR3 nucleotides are TGCGCCAGCAGCCTCCGGGACAGGGGAGGGTACGAGCAGTACTTC. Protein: CASSLRDRGGYEQYF.

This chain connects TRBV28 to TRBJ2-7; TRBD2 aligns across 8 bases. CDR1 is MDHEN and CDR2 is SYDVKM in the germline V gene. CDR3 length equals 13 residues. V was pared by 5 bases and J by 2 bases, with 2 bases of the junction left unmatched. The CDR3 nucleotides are TGTGCCAGCAGTGTGGGACTAGCCTACGAGCAGTACTTC. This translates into CASSVGLAYEQYF.

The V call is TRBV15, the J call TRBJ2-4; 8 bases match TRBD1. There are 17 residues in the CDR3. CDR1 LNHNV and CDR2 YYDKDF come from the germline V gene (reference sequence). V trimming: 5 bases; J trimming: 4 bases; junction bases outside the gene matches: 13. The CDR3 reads CATSPGIRQGQKNIQYF. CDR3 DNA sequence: TGTGCCACCAGCCCCGGGATTCGACAGGGGCAGAAAAACATTCAGTACTTC.

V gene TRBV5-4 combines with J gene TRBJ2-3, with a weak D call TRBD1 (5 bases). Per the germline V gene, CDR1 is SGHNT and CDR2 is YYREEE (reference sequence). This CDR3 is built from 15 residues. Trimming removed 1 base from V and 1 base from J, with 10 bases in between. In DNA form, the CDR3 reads TGTGCCAGCAGCTTGACAGGCATGGGCACAGATACGCAGTATTTT. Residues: CASSLTGMGTDTQYF.

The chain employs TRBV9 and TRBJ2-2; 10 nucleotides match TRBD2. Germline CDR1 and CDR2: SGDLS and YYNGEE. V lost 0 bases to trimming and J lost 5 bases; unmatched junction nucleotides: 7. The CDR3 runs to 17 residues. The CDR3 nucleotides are TGTGCCAGCAGCGTAGATCCAAGCGGGAGGGCGACCGGGGAGCTGTTTTTT. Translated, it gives CASSVDPSGRATGELFF.

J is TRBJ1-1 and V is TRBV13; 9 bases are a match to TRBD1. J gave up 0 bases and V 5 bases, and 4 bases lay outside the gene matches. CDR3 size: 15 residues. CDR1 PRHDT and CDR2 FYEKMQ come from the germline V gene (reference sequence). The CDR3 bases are TGTGCCAGCAGCCGGGACAGGGTCATGAACACTGAAGCTTTCTTT. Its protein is CASSRDRVMNTEAFF.

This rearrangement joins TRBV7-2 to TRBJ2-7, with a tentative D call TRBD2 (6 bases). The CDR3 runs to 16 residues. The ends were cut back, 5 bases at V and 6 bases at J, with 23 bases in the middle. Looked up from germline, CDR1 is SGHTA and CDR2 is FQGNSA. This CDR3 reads CASSVRLGDSGLEQYF. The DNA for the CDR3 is TGTGCCAGCAGCGTCCGCCTTGGGGACTCCGGCCTCGAGCAGTACTTC.

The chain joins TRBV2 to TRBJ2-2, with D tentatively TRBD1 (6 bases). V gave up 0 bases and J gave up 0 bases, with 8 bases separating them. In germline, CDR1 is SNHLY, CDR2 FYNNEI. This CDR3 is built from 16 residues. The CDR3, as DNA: TGTGCCAGCAGTGAAGCGGGGGCCACGAACACCGGGGAGCTGTTTTTT. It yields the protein CASSEAGATNTGELFF.

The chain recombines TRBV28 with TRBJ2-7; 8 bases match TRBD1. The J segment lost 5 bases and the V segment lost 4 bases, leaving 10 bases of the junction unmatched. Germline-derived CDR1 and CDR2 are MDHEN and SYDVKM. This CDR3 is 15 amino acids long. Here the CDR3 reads CASSSIQGAGDEQYF. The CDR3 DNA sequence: TGTGCCAGCAGTTCAATTCAGGGGGCAGGCGACGAGCAGTACTTC.

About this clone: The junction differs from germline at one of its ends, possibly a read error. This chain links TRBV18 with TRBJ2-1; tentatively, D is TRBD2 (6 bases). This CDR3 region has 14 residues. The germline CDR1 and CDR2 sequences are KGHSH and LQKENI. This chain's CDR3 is CASSPQSGLVEGVF. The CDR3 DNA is TGTGCCAGCTCACCGCAGTCGGGACTCGTCGAAGGGGTCTTC.

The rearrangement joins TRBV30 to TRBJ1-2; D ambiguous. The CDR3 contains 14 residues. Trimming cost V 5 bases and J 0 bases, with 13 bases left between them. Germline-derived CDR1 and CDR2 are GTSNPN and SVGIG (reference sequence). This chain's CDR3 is CAWDGRRSNYGYTF. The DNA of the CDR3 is TGTGCCTGGGATGGACGGAGGTCTAACTATGGCTACACCTTC.

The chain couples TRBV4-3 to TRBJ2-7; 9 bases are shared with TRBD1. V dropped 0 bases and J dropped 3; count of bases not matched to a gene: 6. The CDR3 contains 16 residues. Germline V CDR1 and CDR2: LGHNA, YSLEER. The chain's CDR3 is CASSQDPGTGLYEQYF. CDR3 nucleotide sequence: TGCGCCAGCAGCCAAGACCCCGGGACAGGGCTCTACGAGCAGTACTTC.

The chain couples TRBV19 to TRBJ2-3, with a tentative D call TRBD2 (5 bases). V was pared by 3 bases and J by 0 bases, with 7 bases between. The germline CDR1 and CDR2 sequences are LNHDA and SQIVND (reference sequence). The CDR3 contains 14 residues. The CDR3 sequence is CASSIGGSTDTQYF. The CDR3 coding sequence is TGTGCCAGTAGTATCGGCGGGAGCACAGATACGCAGTATTTT.

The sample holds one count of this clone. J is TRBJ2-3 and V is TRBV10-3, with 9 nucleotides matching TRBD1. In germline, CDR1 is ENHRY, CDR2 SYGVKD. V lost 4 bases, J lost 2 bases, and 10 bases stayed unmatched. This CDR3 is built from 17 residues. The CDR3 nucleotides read TGTGCCATCAGTGGGAAGGACAGGGGATCGCCCACAGATACGCAGTATTTT. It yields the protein CAISGKDRGSPTDTQYF.

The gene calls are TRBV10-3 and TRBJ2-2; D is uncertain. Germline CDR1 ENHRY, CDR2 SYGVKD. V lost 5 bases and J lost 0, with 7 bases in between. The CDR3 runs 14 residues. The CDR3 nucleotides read TGTGCCATCAGTCCAGATTCGAACACCGGGGAGCTGTTTTTT. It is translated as CAISPDSNTGELFF.

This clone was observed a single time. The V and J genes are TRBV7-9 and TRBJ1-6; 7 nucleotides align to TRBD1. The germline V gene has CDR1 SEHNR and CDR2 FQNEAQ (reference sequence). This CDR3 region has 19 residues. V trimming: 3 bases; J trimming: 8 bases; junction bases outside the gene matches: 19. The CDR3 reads CASSFFTGLREGGDSPLHF. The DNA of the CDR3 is TGTGCCAGCAGCTTTTTTACGGGACTTAGGGAAGGGGGCGATTCACCCCTCCACTTT.

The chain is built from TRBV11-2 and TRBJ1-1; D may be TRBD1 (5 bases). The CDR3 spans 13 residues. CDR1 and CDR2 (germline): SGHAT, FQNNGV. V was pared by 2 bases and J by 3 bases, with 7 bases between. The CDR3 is CASSLSGDTEAFF. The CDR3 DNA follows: TGTGCCAGCAGCTTATCGGGGGACACTGAAGCTTTCTTT.

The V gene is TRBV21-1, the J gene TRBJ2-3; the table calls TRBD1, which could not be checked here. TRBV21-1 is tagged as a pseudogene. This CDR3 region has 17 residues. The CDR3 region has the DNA TGTGCCAGCAATCCCCCTTTTCGGACAGGGGGCGTGGATACGCAGTATTTT. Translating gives CASNPPFRTGGVDTQYF.

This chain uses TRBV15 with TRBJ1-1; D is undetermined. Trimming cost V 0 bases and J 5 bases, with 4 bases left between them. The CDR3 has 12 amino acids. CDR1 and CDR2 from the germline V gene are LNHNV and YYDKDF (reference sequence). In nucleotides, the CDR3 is TGTGCCACCAGCAGAGATATTACTGAAGCTTTCTTT. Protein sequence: CATSRDITEAFF. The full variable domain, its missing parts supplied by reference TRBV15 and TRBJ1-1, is DAMVIQNPRYQVTQFGKPVTLSCSQTLNHNVMYWYQQKSSQAPKLLFHYYDKDFNNEADTPDNFQSRRPNTSFCFLDIRSPGLGDTAMYLCATSRDITEAFFGQGTRLTVV.

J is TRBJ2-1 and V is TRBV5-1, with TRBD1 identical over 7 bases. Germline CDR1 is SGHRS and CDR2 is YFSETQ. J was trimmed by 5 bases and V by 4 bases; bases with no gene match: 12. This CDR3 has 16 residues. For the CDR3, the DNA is TGCGCCAGCAGCCTACCGACAGGGAAAATCCACAATGAGCAGTTCTTC. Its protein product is CASSLPTGKIHNEQFF.

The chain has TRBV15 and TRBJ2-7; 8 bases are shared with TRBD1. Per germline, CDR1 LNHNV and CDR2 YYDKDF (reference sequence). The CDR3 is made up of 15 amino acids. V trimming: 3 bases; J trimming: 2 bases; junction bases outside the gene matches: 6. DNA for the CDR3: TGTGCCACCAGCAGGGGGGACAGGATGGCCTACGAGCAGTACTTC. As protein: CATSRGDRMAYEQYF.

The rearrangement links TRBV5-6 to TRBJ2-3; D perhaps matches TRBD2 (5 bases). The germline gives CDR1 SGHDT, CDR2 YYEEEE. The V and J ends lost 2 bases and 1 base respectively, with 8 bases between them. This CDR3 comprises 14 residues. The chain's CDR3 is CASSFDGGTDTQYF. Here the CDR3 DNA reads TGTGCCAGCAGCTTCGACGGGGGCACAGATACGCAGTATTTT. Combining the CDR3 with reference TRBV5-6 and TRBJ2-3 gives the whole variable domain DAGVTQSPTHLIKTRGQQVTLRCSPKSGHDTVSWYQQALGQGPQFIFQYYEEEERQRGNFPDRFSGHQFPNYSSELNVNALLLGDSALYLCASSFDGGTDTQYFGPGTRLTVL.

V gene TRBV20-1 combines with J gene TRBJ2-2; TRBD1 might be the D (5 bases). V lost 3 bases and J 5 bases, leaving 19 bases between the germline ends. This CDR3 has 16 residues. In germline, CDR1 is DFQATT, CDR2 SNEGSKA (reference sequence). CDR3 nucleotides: TGCAGTGCTAGTAAGATAGCTCAGGGAAGAACCGGGGAGCTGTTTTTT. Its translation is CSASKIAQGRTGELFF.

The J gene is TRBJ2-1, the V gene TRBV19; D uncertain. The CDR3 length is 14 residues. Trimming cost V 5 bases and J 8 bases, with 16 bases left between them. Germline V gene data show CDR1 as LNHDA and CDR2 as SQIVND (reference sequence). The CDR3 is CASSLPGLIYEQFF. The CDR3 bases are TGTGCCAGTAGTTTACCGGGTCTTATTTATGAGCAGTTCTTC.